Listed below are T cell receptor beta chains from one sample, sequenced in a study of blood T cell repertoires in COVID-19. Produced via immunoSEQ multiplex PCR; TCRdb's table is partial and in-frame only. The sample lists 120,000 or so clones; approximately 89% were seen once. The specimen was peripheral blood. Receptor source: an older woman with acute or convalescent COVID-19. The CDR3 runs from the conserved cysteine through the conserved F or W. The order of the fields is J gene, V gene, clone size, D gene, CDR3 protein, CDR3 DNA. A D gene is named only where the DNA matches it firmly. The size entry is marked missing in some rows and otherwise reads once, few, many or a size class.

>TRBJ1-1|TRBV5-1|.|.
CASSANGGTEAFF
TGCGCCAGCAGCGCAAATGGCGGCACTGAAGCTTTCTTT
>TRBJ2-5|TRBV6-5|.|TRBD2
CATPRGLAGTETQYF
TGTGCCACCCCACGGGGACTAGCGGGAACAGAGACCCAGTACTTC
>TRBJ2-7|TRBV28|.|.
CASSAPQGSLQF
TGTGCCAGCAGTGCCCCCCAGGGCAGCCTGCAATTC
>TRBJ2-5|TRBV15|.|.
CATSRVEWRQETQYF
TGTGCCACCAGCAGAGTGGAATGGCGGCAAGAGACCCAGTACTTC
>TRBJ2-1|TRBV7-6|.|TRBD2
CASSFQTSGRINEQFF
TGTGCCAGCAGCTTCCAGACTAGCGGGAGAATCAATGAGCAGTTCTTC
>TRBJ2-1|TRBV10-1|.|TRBD1
CASSGGTGEFF
TGCGCCAGCAGTGGTGGGACAGGGGAGTTCTTC
>TRBJ2-1|TRBV9|.|.
CASSPGVGHGRAYNEQFF
TGTGCCAGCAGCCCAGGGGTCGGACATGGAAGGGCTTACAATGAGCAGTTCTTC
>TRBJ1-1|TRBV6-5|.|.
CASRASQVTEAFF
TGTGCCAGCAGAGCTTCACAGGTGACTGAAGCTTTCTTT
>TRBJ1-2|TRBV6-6|few|.
CASSYSGGSDYGYTF
TGTGCCAGCAGTTACTCGGGAGGGTCGGACTATGGCTACACCTTC
>TRBJ2-1|TRBV28|.|TRBD2
CASYGWTSGTLSYNEQFF
TGTGCCAGCTATGGCTGGACTAGCGGGACCCTATCCTACAATGAGCAGTTCTTC
>TRBJ1-2|TRBV24-1|.|.
CATSDLARVFYGYTF
TGTGCCACCAGTGATTTAGCCAGGGTATTCTATGGCTACACCTTC
>TRBJ2-1|TRBV18|.|TRBD2
CASSPPRGLAGDYNEQFF
TGTGCCAGCTCACCACCGCGAGGACTAGCGGGAGATTACAATGAGCAGTTCTTC
>TRBJ1-1|TRBV6-1|.|.
CASSDGRPKTEAFF
TGTGCCAGCAGTGACGGCAGGCCTAAGACTGAAGCTTTCTTT
>TRBJ2-5|TRBV29-1|.|TRBD1
CSVQGRGETQYF
TGCAGCGTACAGGGGCGCGGAGAGACCCAGTACTTC
>TRBJ2-5|TRBV30|.|.
CAWKVPTGSVWETQYF
TGTGCCTGGAAAGTCCCCACGGGGTCGGTGTGGGAGACCCAGTACTTC
>TRBJ2-7|TRBV7-8|.|TRBD1
CASSFSLRDRGNYEQYF
TGTGCCAGCAGCTTCTCACTCCGGGACAGGGGGAATTACGAGCAGTACTTC
>TRBJ1-3|TRBV7-9|.|.
CASTRQDRGNTIYF
TGTGCCAGCACCCGACAGGATCGCGGAAACACCATATATTTT
>TRBJ1-1|TRBV25-1|.|TRBD1
CASRPPGTAGAEAFF
TGTGCCAGCAGACCTCCGGGGACAGCGGGGGCTGAAGCTTTCTTT
>TRBJ2-6|TRBV19|medium-sized|.
CASSISQAAGANVLTF
TGTGCCAGTAGTATTTCCCAGGCCGCTGGGGCCAACGTCCTGACTTTC
>TRBJ2-1|TRBV9|.|.
CASSVGPAGRGDNEQFF
TGTGCCAGCAGCGTAGGACCCGCCGGGAGAGGGGACAATGAGCAGTTCTTC
>TRBJ2-6|TRBV6-1|.|.
CASSSDASVLTF
TGTGCCAGCAGTTCCGATGCTAGCGTCCTGACTTTC
>TRBJ2-4|TRBV28|.|TRBD2
CASSSGGGGGTAKNIQYF
TGTGCCAGCAGTTCGGGGGGAGGTGGAGGGACGGCCAAAAACATTCAGTACTTC
>TRBJ2-7|TRBV11-2|.|TRBD2
CASSPQWGGSYEQYF
TGTGCCAGCAGCCCCCAGTGGGGGGGTTCCTACGAGCAGTACTTC
>TRBJ1-2|TRBV12-5|.|.
CASGLVPRGMGGYTF
TGTGCTAGTGGTTTGGTACCCAGGGGCATGGGTGGCTACACCTTC
>TRBJ1-1|TRBV9|.|.
CASSPRTEGQAFF
TGTGCCAGCAGCCCCAGGACGGAAGGACAGGCTTTCTTT
>TRBJ2-5|TRBV3-1/TRBV3-2|.|.
CASSVALRQETQYF
TGTGCCAGCAGCGTAGCCTTACGCCAAGAGACCCAGTACTTC
>TRBJ1-2|TRBV10-3|.|.
CAISESGRAMKGYTF
TGTGCCATCAGTGAGTCAGGCAGGGCAATGAAGGGCTACACCTTC
>TRBJ2-1|TRBV2|.|TRBD2
CASSPGRQSYNEQFF
TGTGCCAGCAGCCCCGGGAGGCAATCCTACAATGAGCAGTTCTTC
>TRBJ1-1|TRBV15|.|.
CATSRDSGGIGLNTEAFF
TGTGCCACCAGCAGAGATAGTGGGGGCATCGGGCTAAACACTGAAGCTTTCTTT
>TRBJ1-2|TRBV4-2|.|.
CASSQDPQGDYGYTF
TGTGCCAGCAGCCAAGACCCGCAGGGCGACTATGGCTACACCTTC
>TRBJ1-1|TRBV20-1|once|.
CSARVLTKAFF
TGCAGTGCTAGAGTCCTGACTAAAGCTTTCTTT
>TRBJ2-3|TRBV24-1|.|.
CATSDVTRGTDTQYF
TGTGCCACCAGTGATGTAACCCGGGGCACAGATACGCAGTATTTT
>TRBJ2-1|TRBV11-3|.|TRBD2
CASSRPGLYNEQFF
TGTGCCAGCAGCCGGCCGGGACTATATAATGAGCAGTTCTTC
>TRBJ1-2|TRBV10-3|.|TRBD1
CAIRTGANYGYTF
TGTGCCATTAGGACAGGAGCTAACTATGGCTACACCTTC
>TRBJ1-4|TRBV27|few|.
CASSLQGLANEKLFF
TGTGCCAGCAGCCTCCAGGGTTTGGCTAATGAAAAACTGTTTTTT
>TRBJ2-3|TRBV25-1|.|TRBD2
CATVGWRESTDTQYF
TGTGCCACCGTTGGGTGGCGGGAGTCCACAGATACGCAGTATTTT
>TRBJ1-6|TRBV19|.|TRBD1
CATQTGNFNSPLHF
TGTGCCACCCAGACAGGGAATTTTAATTCACCCCTCCACTTT